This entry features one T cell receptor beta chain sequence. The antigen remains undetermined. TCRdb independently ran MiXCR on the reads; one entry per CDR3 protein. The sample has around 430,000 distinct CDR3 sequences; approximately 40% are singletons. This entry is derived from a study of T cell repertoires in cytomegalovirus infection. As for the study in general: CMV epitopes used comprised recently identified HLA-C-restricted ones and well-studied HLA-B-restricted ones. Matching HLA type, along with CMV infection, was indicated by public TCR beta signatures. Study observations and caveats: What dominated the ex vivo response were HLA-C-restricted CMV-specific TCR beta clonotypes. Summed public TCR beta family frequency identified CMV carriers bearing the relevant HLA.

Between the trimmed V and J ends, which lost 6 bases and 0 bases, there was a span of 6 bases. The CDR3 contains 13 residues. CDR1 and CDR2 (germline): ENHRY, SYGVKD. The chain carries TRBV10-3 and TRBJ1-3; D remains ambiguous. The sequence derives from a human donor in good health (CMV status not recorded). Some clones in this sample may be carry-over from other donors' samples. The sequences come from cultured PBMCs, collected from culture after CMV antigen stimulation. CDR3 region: CAIRGVSGNTIYF. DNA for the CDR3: TGTGCCATCAGGGGAGTCTCTGGAAACACCATATATTTT.